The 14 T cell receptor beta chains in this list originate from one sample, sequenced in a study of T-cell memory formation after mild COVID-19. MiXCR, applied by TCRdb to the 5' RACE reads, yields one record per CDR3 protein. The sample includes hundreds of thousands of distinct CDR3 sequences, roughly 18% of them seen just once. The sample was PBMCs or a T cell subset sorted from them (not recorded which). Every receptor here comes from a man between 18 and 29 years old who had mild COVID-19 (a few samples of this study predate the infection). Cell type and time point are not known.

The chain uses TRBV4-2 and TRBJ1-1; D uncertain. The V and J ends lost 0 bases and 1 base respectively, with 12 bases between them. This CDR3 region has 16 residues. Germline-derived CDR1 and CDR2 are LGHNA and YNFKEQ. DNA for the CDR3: TGTGCCAGCAGCCAAGAGTTGGGCCAGGCGAACACTGAAGCTTTCTTT. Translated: CASSQELGQANTEAFF.

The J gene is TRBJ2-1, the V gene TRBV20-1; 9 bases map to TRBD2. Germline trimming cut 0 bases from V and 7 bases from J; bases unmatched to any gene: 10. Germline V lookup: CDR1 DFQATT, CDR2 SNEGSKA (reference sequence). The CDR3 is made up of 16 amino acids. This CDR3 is CSARDRRGGLSNEQFF. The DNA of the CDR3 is TGCAGTGCTAGAGATCGGCGGGGGGGCCTTAGTAATGAGCAGTTCTTC.

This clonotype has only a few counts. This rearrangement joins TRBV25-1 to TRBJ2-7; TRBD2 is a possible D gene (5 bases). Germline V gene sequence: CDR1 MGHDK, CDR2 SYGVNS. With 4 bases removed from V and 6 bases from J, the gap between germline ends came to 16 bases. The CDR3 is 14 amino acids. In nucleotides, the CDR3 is TGTGCCAGCAGTGGAGGCCCTGTGAGGGCCGAGCAGTACTTC. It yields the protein CASSGGPVRAEQYF.

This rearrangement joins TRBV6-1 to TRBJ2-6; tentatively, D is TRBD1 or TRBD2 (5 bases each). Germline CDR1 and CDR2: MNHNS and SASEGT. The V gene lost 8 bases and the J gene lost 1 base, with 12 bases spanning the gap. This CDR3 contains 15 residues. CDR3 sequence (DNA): TGTGCCAGCTGGGACGGACGATCTGGGGCCAACGTCCTGACTTTC. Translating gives CASWDGRSGANVLTF.

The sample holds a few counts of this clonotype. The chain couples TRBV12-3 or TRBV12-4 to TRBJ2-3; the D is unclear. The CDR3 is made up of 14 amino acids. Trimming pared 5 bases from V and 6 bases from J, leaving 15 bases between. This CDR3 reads CASSQRTGLDTQYF. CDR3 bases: TGTGCCAGCAGTCAGCGTACGGGTCTGGATACGCAGTATTTT.

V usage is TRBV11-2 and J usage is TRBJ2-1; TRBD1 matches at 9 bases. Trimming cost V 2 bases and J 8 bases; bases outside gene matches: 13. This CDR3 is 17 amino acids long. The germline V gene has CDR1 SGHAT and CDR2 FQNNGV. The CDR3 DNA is TGTGCCAGCAGCTTAAAAATTCCGGGACAGGGTTCTGATGAGCAGTTCTTC. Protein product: CASSLKIPGQGSDEQFF.

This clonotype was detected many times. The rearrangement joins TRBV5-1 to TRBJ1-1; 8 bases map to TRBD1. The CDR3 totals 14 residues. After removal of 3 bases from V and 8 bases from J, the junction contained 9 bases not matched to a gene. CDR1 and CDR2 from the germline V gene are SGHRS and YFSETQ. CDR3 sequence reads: CASSSGQGLSEAFF. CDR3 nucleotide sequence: TGCGCCAGCAGCTCCGGACAGGGACTTTCCGAAGCTTTCTTT.

CDR3 sequence reads: CASSLRGGQGNQPQHF. DNA of the CDR3: TGTGCCAGCAGCTTAAGAGGGGGACAGGGCAATCAGCCCCAGCATTTT. The V call is TRBV7-2, the J call TRBJ1-5, with 8 nucleotides matching TRBD1. Germline assignment: CDR1 SGHTA and CDR2 FQGNSA. This CDR3 contains 16 residues. With 2 bases clipped from V and 2 bases from J, the junction kept 5 bases outside the gene matches.

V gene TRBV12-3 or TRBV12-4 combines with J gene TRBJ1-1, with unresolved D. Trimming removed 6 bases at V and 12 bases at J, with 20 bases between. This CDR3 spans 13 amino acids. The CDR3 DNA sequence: TGTGCCAGCAGCTTTGAACTCTTCCTCGAATCTTTCTTT. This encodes CASSFELFLESFF.

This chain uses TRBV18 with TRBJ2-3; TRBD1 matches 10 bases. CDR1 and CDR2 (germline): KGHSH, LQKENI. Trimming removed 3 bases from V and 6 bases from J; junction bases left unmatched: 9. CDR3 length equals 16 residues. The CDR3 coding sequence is TGTGCCAGCTCACCGATCGGCCCGGGACAGGGGGATACGCAGTATTTT. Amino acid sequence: CASSPIGPGQGDTQYF.

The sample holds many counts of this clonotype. The CDR3 spells CASSQDSSNQPQHF. The CDR3 DNA follows: TGCGCCAGCAGTCAGGACTCAAGCAATCAGCCCCAGCATTTT. The V and J genes are TRBV5-1 and TRBJ1-5; no definite D call. The CDR3 sequence is 14 residues long. Germline V gene data show CDR1 as SGHRS and CDR2 as YFSETQ. V was shortened by 5 bases and J by 1 base, with 10 bases between the two germline ends.

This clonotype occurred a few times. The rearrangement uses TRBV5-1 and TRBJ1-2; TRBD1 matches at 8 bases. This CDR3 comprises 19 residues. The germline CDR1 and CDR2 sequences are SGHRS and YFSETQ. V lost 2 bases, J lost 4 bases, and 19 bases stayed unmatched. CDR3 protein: CASSFSLRRGREEGYGYTF. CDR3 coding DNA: TGCGCCAGCAGCTTTTCGCTGCGCAGGGGGCGTGAGGAAGGCTATGGCTACACCTTC.

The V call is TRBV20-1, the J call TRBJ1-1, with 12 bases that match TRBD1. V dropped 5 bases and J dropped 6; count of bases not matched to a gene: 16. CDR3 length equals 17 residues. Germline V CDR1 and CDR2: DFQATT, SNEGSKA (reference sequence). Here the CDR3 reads CSACGPGQGAPIAEAFF. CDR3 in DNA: TGCAGTGCTTGTGGTCCGGGACAGGGGGCGCCTATCGCTGAAGCTTTCTTT.

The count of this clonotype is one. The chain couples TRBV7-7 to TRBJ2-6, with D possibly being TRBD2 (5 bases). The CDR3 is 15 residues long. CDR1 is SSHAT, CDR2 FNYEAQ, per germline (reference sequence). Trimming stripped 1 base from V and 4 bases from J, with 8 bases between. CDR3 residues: CASSLGSGGANVLTF. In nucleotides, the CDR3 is TGTGCCAGCAGCTTAGGGAGCGGCGGGGCCAACGTCCTGACTTTC.